Listed below are T cell receptor beta chains from one sample, sequenced in a study of OX40 agonist ivuxolimab in advanced cancers. Sequenced by immunoSEQ multiplex PCR; TCRdb stores in-frame clones only, minus some. The table shows 80,000 or so clones, with 90% occurring only once. This specimen consisted of CD4+ or CD8+ T cells sorted from blood, obtained in a trial of the OX40 agonist ivuxolimab. Source of these receptors: an adult with an advanced solid tumor such as melanoma, head and neck, liver or kidney cancer. The CDR3 runs from the conserved cysteine through the conserved F or W. Fields, in order: D gene, V gene, J gene, clone size, CDR3 protein, CDR3 DNA. A D gene is named only where the DNA matches it firmly. Size tells how often a clone was seen (once, few, many) or the class of an expanded clone, and some rows leave it out.

D: NA
V: TRBV28
J: TRBJ1-1
size: NA
CDR3: CASSFAGDRSTEAFF
DNA: TGTGCCAGCAGTTTTGCGGGGGACCGGAGCACTGAAGCTTTCTTT

D: TRBD1
V: TRBV19
J: TRBJ1-5
size: few
CDR3: CASRLDREDQPQHF
DNA: TGTGCCAGTCGTTTGGACAGGGAGGATCAGCCCCAGCATTTT

D: NA
V: TRBV5-4
J: TRBJ2-7
size: NA
CDR3: CASSLDSGGYEQYF
DNA: TGTGCCAGCAGCTTGGACTCGGGCGGGTACGAGCAGTACTTC

D: NA
V: TRBV5-1
J: TRBJ2-2
size: NA
CDR3: CASLVGASGTGELFF
DNA: TGCGCCAGCCTGGTAGGGGCCTCGGGCACCGGGGAGCTGTTTTTT

D: TRBD1
V: TRBV4-2
J: TRBJ1-6
size: NA
CDR3: CASSQSGQGSGNSPLHF
DNA: TGTGCCAGCAGCCAATCGGGACAGGGGTCGGGTAATTCACCCCTCCACTTT

D: NA
V: TRBV18
J: TRBJ2-4
size: NA
CDR3: CASSPPQGSGIQYF
DNA: TGTGCCAGCTCACCACCCCAGGGTTCGGGCATTCAGTACTTC

D: TRBD1
V: TRBV28
J: TRBJ1-1
size: NA
CDR3: CAIKGGWNTEAFF
DNA: TGTGCCATTAAAGGGGGCTGGAACACTGAAGCTTTCTTT

D: NA
V: TRBV4-3
J: TRBJ2-3
size: once
CDR3: CASSPLGVQGGTDTQYF
DNA: TGCGCCAGCAGCCCACTAGGCGTACAGGGAGGCACAGATACGCAGTATTTT

D: NA
V: TRBV20-1
J: TRBJ1-1
size: NA
CDR3: CSARYRVKAFF
DNA: TGCAGTGCTAGGTACAGGGTAAAAGCTTTCTTT

D: TRBD2
V: TRBV7-9
J: TRBJ2-3
size: NA
CDR3: CASSFRLAGGRTDTQYF
DNA: TGTGCCAGCAGCTTCAGGTTAGCGGGGGGCCGCACAGATACGCAGTATTTT

D: TRBD2
V: TRBV5-1
J: TRBJ2-3
size: NA
CDR3: CASSLGLAGGVDTQYF
DNA: TGCGCCAGCAGTTTAGGACTAGCGGGAGGTGTAGATACGCAGTATTTT

D: NA
V: TRBV5-1
J: TRBJ1-5
size: NA
CDR3: CASSLQVNQPQHF
DNA: TGCGCCAGCAGCTTGCAGGTTAATCAGCCCCAGCATTTT

D: TRBD2
V: TRBV4-1
J: TRBJ2-3
size: once
CDR3: CASSQDGLAVYTDTQYF
DNA: TGCGCCAGCAGTCAAGATGGGCTAGCGGTATACACAGATACGCAGTATTTT

D: TRBD2
V: TRBV28
J: TRBJ2-3
size: NA
CDR3: CASRRSGGADATQYF
DNA: TGTGCCAGCAGGAGAAGCGGGGGGGCCGACGCTACGCAGTATTTT

D: TRBD2
V: TRBV5-1
J: TRBJ2-3
size: NA
CDR3: CASSSIAGGPLDTQYF
DNA: TGCGCCAGCAGTTCAATAGCGGGGGGGCCATTAGATACGCAGTATTTT

D: NA
V: TRBV5-1
J: TRBJ2-5
size: NA
CDR3: CASRTGGPPQETQYF
DNA: TGCGCCAGCAGAACGGGCGGGCCCCCCCAAGAGACCCAGTACTTC

D: TRBD1
V: TRBV6-5
J: TRBJ2-7
size: NA
CDR3: CASSPDRVSSEQYF
DNA: TGTGCCAGCAGTCCTGACAGGGTAAGCTCCGAGCAGTACTTC

D: NA
V: TRBV7-2
J: TRBJ1-2
size: NA
CDR3: CASSPPNYGYTF
DNA: TGTGCCAGCAGCCCCCCTAACTATGGCTACACCTTC

D: TRBD1
V: TRBV19
J: TRBJ2-7
size: NA
CDR3: CASSMATGTVYEQYF
DNA: TGTGCCAGTAGTATGGCTACCGGGACAGTCTACGAGCAGTACTTC

D: TRBD1
V: TRBV5-5
J: TRBJ1-6
size: NA
CDR3: CASSLEWAGGNSPLHF
DNA: TGTGCCAGCAGCTTGGAATGGGCAGGGGGTAATTCACCCCTCCACTTT

D: TRBD1
V: TRBV27
J: TRBJ2-6
size: NA
CDR3: CASTSGLGGDSGANVLTF
DNA: TGTGCCAGCACCTCAGGTTTAGGGGGCGACTCTGGGGCCAACGTCCTGACTTTC

D: NA
V: TRBV28
J: TRBJ2-1
size: NA
CDR3: CASRHSVVPEQFF
DNA: TGTGCCAGCAGACACAGTGTAGTCCCCGAGCAGTTCTTC

D: NA
V: TRBV5-4
J: TRBJ2-3
size: NA
CDR3: CASSFGLATDTQYF
DNA: TGTGCCAGCAGCTTCGGTCTAGCCACAGATACGCAGTATTTT

D: NA
V: TRBV28
J: TRBJ2-1
size: NA
CDR3: CASGLYNEQFF
DNA: TGTGCCAGCGGCTTATACAATGAGCAGTTCTTC

D: NA
V: TRBV11-3
J: TRBJ2-7
size: NA
CDR3: CASSLKRGDRNEQYF
DNA: TGTGCCAGCAGCTTAAAGAGGGGAGATCGGAACGAGCAGTACTTC

D: NA
V: TRBV19
J: TRBJ2-3
size: NA
CDR3: CASSIEGAGRNTQYF
DNA: TGTGCCAGTAGTATTGAGGGGGCAGGGAGGAATACGCAGTATTTT

D: TRBD2
V: TRBV11-3
J: TRBJ2-2
size: NA
CDR3: CASSPTSGTTGELFF
DNA: TGTGCCAGCAGCCCGACTAGCGGGACTACCGGGGAGCTGTTTTTT

D: NA
V: TRBV30
J: TRBJ1-1
size: NA
CDR3: CAWSVRWGGTEAFF
DNA: TGTGCCTGGAGTGTACGCTGGGGGGGCACTGAAGCTTTCTTT

D: NA
V: TRBV19
J: TRBJ1-2
size: NA
CDR3: CASSSNGQNYGYTF
DNA: TGTGCCAGTAGTTCAAACGGACAGAACTATGGCTACACCTTC

D: TRBD1
V: TRBV18
J: TRBJ1-4
size: NA
CDR3: CASSPLTGTNEKLFF
DNA: TGTGCCAGCTCCCCCTTGACAGGGACTAATGAAAAACTGTTTTTT

D: NA
V: TRBV11-3
J: TRBJ2-1
size: NA
CDR3: CASSLDRDGLEQFF
DNA: TGTGCCAGCAGCTTAGATCGAGACGGCCTCGAGCAGTTCTTC

D: NA
V: TRBV5-6
J: TRBJ1-5
size: NA
CDR3: CASSLRGQGSQPQHF
DNA: TGTGCCAGCAGCTTACGAGGGCAGGGCTCTCAGCCCCAGCATTTT

D: NA
V: TRBV6-6
J: TRBJ1-2
size: NA
CDR3: CASIQATVKGGYTF
DNA: TGTGCCAGCATCCAGGCCACTGTCAAGGGTGGCTACACCTTC

D: NA
V: TRBV5-4
J: TRBJ2-5
size: NA
CDR3: CASSLGIIETQYF
DNA: TGTGCCAGCAGCTTGGGTATTATAGAGACCCAGTACTTC

D: NA
V: TRBV11-2
J: TRBJ2-1
size: NA
CDR3: CASSLERLHGQFF
DNA: TGTGCCAGCAGCTTAGAGAGGCTCCATGGGCAGTTCTTC

D: NA
V: TRBV6-5
J: TRBJ2-7
size: once
CDR3: CASSYSRGDYEQYF
DNA: TGTGCCAGCAGTTACTCGAGAGGAGACTACGAGCAGTACTTC

D: NA
V: TRBV19
J: TRBJ2-4
size: NA
CDR3: CASSIVQGAKNIQYF
DNA: TGTGCCAGTAGTATTGTTCAGGGGGCCAAAAACATTCAGTACTTC

D: TRBD1
V: TRBV6-6
J: TRBJ1-5
size: NA
CDR3: CASSSPGTDSNQPQHF
DNA: TGTGCCAGCAGTTCACCTGGGACAGATAGCAATCAGCCCCAGCATTTT

D: TRBD2
V: TRBV5-1
J: TRBJ2-2
size: NA
CDR3: CASSSGLAFTGELFF
DNA: TGCGCCAGCAGCTCCGGACTAGCGTTCACCGGGGAGCTGTTTTTT

D: TRBD1
V: TRBV7-6
J: TRBJ1-1
size: once
CDR3: CASSLRQGFMNTEAFF
DNA: TGTGCCAGCAGCCTAAGACAGGGGTTTATGAACACTGAAGCTTTCTTT

D: NA
V: TRBV5-1
J: TRBJ1-5
size: NA
CDR3: CASSKTPHQPQHF
DNA: TGCGCCAGCAGCAAAACACCCCATCAGCCCCAGCATTTT